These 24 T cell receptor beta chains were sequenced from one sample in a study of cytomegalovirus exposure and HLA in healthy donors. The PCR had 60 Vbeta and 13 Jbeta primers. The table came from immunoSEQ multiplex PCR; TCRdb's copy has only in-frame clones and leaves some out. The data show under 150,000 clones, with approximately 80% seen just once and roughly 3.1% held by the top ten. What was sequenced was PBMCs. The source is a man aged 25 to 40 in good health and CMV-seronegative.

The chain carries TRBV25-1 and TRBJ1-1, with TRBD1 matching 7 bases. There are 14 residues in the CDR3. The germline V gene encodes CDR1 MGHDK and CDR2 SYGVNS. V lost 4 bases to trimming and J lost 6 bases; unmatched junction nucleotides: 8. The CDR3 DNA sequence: TGTGCCAGCAGTGCGCGGACAGGTTTATCTGAAGCTTTCTTT. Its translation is CASSARTGLSEAFF.

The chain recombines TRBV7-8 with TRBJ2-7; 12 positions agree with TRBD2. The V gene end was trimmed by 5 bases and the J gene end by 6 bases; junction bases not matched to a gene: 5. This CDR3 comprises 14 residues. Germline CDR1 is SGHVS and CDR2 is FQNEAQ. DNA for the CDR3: TGTGCCAGCAGCCGGACTAGCGGGATTGGCGAGCAGTACTTC. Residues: CASSRTSGIGEQYF.

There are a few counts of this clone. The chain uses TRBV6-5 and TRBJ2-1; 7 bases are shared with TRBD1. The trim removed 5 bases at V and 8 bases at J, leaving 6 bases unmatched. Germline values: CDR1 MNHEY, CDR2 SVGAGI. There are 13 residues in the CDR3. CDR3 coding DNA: TGTGCCAGCAGTCAGGGGGATCCGTATGAGCAGTTCTTC. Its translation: CASSQGDPYEQFF.

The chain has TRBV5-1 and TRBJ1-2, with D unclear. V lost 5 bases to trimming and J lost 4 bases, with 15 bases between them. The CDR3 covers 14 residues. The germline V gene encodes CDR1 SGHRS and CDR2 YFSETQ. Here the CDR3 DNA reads TGCGCCAGCAGGCCCCAGGAGGCTTCCTATGGCTACACCTTC. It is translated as CASRPQEASYGYTF.

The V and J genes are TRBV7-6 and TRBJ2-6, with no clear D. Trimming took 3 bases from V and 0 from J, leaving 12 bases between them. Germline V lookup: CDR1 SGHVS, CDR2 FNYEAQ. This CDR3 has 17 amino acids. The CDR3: CASSFQTVFSGANVLTF. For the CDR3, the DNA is TGTGCCAGCAGCTTCCAGACTGTTTTCTCTGGGGCCAACGTCCTGACTTTC.

The CDR3 is CASSLGGTGGYYGYTF. The CDR3 DNA reads as TGTGCCAGCAGCTTGGGTGGCACAGGGGGCTACTATGGCTACACCTTC. The chain employs TRBV5-6 and TRBJ1-2, with 9 bases matching TRBD1. The CDR3 length is 16 residues. Unmatched junction bases numbered 6, after V lost 0 bases and J lost 3 bases. The germline gives CDR1 SGHDT, CDR2 YYEEEE. Variable domain in full (rest from reference TRBV5-6 and TRBJ1-2): DAGVTQSPTHLIKTRGQQVTLRCSPKSGHDTVSWYQQALGQGPQFIFQYYEEEERQRGNFPDRFSGHQFPNYSSELNVNALLLGDSALYLCASSLGGTGGYYGYTFGSGTRLTVV.

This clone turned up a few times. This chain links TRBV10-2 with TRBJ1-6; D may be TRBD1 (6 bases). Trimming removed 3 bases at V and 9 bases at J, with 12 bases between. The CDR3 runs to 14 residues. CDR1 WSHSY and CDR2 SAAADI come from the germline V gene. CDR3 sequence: CASSETGRSSPLHF. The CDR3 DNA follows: TGCGCCAGCAGTGAAACAGGGCGGAGTTCACCCCTCCACTTT.

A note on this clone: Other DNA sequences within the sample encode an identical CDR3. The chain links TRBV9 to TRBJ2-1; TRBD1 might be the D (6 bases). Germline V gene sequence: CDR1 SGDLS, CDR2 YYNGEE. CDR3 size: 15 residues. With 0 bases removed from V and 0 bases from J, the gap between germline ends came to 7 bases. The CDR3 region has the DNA TGTGCCAGCAGCGTAGGAGGGGGCTCCTACAATGAGCAGTTCTTC. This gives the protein CASSVGGGSYNEQFF.

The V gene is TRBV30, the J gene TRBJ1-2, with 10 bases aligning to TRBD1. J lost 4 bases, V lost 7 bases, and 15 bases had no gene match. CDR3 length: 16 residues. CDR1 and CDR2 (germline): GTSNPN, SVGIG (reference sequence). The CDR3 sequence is CASPTRGTGESYGYTF. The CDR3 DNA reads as TGTGCCTCTCCAACCCGGGGGACAGGGGAGAGCTATGGCTACACCTTC.

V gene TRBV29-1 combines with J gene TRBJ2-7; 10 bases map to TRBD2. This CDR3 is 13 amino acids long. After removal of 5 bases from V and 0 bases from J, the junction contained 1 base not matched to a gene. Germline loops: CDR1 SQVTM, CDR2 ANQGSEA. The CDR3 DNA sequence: TGCAGCGTTAGCGGGGGGGGCTCCTACGAGCAGTACTTC. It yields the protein CSVSGGGSYEQYF.

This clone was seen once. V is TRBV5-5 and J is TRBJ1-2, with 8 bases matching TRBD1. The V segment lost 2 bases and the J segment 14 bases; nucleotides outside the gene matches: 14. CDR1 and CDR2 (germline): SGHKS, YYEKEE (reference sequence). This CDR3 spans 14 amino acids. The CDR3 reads CASSLLDQGQGKTF. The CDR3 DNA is TGTGCCAGCAGCTTATTGGACCAAGGACAGGGAAAGACCTTC.

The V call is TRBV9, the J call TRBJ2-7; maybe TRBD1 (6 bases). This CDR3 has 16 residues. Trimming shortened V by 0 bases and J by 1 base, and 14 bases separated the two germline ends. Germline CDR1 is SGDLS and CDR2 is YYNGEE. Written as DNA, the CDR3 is TGTGCCAGCAGCGTAGGGATGGGGGCCCAATCCTACGAGCAGTACTTC. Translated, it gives CASSVGMGAQSYEQYF.

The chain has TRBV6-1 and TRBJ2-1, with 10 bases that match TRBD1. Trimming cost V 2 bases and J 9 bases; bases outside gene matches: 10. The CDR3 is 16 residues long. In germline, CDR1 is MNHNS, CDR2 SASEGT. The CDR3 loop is CASSEFRQGALLEQFF. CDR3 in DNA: TGTGCCAGCAGTGAATTTAGACAGGGGGCGCTACTTGAGCAGTTCTTC.

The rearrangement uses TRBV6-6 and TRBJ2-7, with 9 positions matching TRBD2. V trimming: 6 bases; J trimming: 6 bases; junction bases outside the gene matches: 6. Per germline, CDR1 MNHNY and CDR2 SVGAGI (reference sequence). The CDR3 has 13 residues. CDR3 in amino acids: CASSVLAGFEQYF. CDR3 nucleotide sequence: TGTGCCAGCAGCGTTCTAGCGGGATTCGAGCAGTACTTC.

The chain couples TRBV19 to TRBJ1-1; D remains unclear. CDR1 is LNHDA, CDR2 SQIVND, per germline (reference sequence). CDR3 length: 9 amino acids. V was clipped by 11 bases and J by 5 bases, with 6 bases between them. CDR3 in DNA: TGTGCCGCGGGGACTGAAGCTTTCTTT. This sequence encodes CAAGTEAFF.

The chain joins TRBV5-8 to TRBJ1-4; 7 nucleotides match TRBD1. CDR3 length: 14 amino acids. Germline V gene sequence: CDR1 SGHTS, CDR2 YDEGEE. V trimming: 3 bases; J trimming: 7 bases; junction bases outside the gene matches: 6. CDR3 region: CASSSTGLIEKLFF. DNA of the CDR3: TGTGCCAGCAGCTCGACAGGGCTAATTGAAAAACTGTTTTTT.

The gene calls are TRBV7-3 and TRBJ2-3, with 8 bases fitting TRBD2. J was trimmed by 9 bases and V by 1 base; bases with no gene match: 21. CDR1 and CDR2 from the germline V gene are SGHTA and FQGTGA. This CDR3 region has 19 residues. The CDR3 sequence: CASSLNPAGGLSLYPTQYF. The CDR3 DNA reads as TGTGCCAGCAGCTTAAATCCGGCGGGGGGCCTCTCCCTCTATCCCACGCAGTATTTT.

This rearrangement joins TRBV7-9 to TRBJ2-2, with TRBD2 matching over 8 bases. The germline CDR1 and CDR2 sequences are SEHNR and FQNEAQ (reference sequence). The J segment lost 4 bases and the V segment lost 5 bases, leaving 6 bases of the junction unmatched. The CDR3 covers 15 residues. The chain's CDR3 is CASSRSGGGTGELFF. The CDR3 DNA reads TGTGCCAGCAGCCGTTCCGGGGGGGGCACCGGGGAGCTGTTTTTT.

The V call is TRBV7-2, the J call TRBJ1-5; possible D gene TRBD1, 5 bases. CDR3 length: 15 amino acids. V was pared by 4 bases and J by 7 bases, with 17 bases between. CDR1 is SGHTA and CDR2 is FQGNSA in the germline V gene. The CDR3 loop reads CASSSEGRLRQPQHF. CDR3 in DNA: TGTGCCAGCAGCTCAGAGGGGAGGTTAAGACAGCCCCAGCATTTT.

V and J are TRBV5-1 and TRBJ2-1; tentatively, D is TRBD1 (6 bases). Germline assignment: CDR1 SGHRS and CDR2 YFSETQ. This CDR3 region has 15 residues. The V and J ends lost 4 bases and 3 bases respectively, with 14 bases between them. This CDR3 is CASSTDGTHYNEQFF. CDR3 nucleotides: TGCGCCAGCAGCACCGACGGGACACACTACAATGAGCAGTTCTTC.

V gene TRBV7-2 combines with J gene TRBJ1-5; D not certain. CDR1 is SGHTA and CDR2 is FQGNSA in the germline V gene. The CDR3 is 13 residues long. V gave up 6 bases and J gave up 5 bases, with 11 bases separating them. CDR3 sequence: CASSFSRDQPQHF. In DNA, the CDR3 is TGTGCCAGCAGTTTCTCGCGGGATCAGCCCCAGCATTTT.

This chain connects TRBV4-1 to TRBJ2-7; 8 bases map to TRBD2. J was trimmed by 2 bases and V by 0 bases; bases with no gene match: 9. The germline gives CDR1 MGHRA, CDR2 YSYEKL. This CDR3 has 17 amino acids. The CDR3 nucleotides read TGCGCCAGCAGCCAAGATAGAACGGGTAGCGGGGCCTACGAGCAGTACTTC. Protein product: CASSQDRTGSGAYEQYF.

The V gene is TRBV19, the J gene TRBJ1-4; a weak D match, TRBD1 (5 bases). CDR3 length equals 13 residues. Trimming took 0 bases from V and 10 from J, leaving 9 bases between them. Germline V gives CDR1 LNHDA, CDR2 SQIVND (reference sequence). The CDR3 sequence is CASSIEGPGKLFF. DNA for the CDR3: TGTGCCAGTAGTATAGAGGGGCCCGGAAAACTGTTTTTT.

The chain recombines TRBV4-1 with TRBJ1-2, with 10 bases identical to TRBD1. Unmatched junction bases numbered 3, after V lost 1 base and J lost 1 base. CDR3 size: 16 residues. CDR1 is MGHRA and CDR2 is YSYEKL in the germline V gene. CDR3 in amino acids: CASSQGDRGRNYGYTF. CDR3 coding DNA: TGCGCCAGCAGCCAAGGGGACAGGGGTCGTAACTATGGCTACACCTTC.